These 15 T cell receptor beta chains came from one sample sequenced in a study of OX40 agonist ivuxolimab in advanced cancers. The data were produced by immunoSEQ multiplex PCR, yet TCRdb's version contains in-frame clones alone and is incomplete. The sample contains about 66,000 clones, around 86% of which appear only once. This specimen consisted of CD4+ or CD8+ T cells sorted from blood, obtained in a trial of the OX40 agonist ivuxolimab. Source of these receptors: an adult with an advanced solid tumor such as melanoma, head and neck, liver or kidney cancer.

V is TRBV6-5 and J is TRBJ2-5, with D perhaps TRBD2 (6 bases). Germline CDR1 MNHEY, CDR2 SVGAGI. The CDR3 loop spans 13 amino acids. Trimming pared 6 bases from V and 2 bases from J, leaving 10 bases between. The CDR3 loop is CASRRLGQETQYF. CDR3 DNA sequence: TGTGCCAGCAGGAGACTAGGGCAAGAGACCCAGTACTTC.

CDR3 sequence reads: CASRLTGPNTIYF. In DNA, the CDR3 is TGTGCCAGCAGGTTGACAGGGCCGAACACCATATATTTT. The chain carries TRBV28 and TRBJ1-3; 7 bases are a match to TRBD1. The trim removed 6 bases at V and 7 bases at J, leaving 6 bases unmatched. Germline V CDR1 and CDR2: MDHEN, SYDVKM. The CDR3 runs to 13 residues.

The chain is built from TRBV6-1 and TRBJ1-5, with unresolved D. V was pared by 7 bases and J by 5 bases, with 6 bases between. This CDR3 contains 11 residues. The germline V gene encodes CDR1 MNHNS and CDR2 SASEGT. CDR3 sequence reads: CASNLDQPQHF. The DNA of the CDR3 is TGTGCCAGCAACCTAGATCAGCCCCAGCATTTT.

This clone was observed once. The chain employs TRBV2 and TRBJ2-1; D remains ambiguous. Deletions cut 7 bases from V and 7 bases from J, with 11 bases between. Germline V CDR1 and CDR2: SNHLY, FYNNEI. CDR3 length equals 12 residues. CDR3 amino acids: CASKGPGNEQFF. The CDR3 bases are TGTGCCAGCAAAGGGCCTGGGAATGAGCAGTTCTTC.

This chain connects TRBV5-5 to TRBJ1-1, with unresolved D. V was trimmed by 1 base and J by 5 bases, leaving 12 bases between them. The CDR3 covers 14 residues. The germline gives CDR1 SGHKS, CDR2 YYEKEE (reference sequence). The chain's CDR3 is CASSLQELGTEAFF. CDR3 DNA sequence: TGTGCCAGCAGCTTGCAAGAGCTGGGGACTGAAGCTTTCTTT. Combining the CDR3 with reference TRBV5-5 and TRBJ1-1 gives the whole variable domain DAGVTQSPTHLIKTRGQQVTLRCSPISGHKSVSWYQQVLGQGPQFIFQYYEKEERGRGNFPDRFSARQFPNYSSELNVNALLLGDSALYLCASSLQELGTEAFFGQGTRLTVV.

The rearrangement uses TRBV7-2 and TRBJ2-7; 11 bases are shared with TRBD1. The junction had 3 bases not matched to a gene; V was cut back by 5 bases and J by 6 bases. The CDR3 covers 13 residues. Looked up from germline, CDR1 is SGHTA and CDR2 is FQGNSA. CDR3 sequence: CASSGGQGGEQYF. The CDR3 DNA reads TGTGCCAGCAGCGGGGGACAGGGGGGCGAGCAGTACTTC.

This clone was observed once. Written as DNA, the CDR3 is TGCGCCAGCAGCTGGGCGTTGGACAGGAACACCGGGGAGCTGTTTTTT. Amino acids: CASSWALDRNTGELFF. J is TRBJ2-2 and V is TRBV5-1, with D perhaps matching TRBD1 (6 bases). The V gene's germline CDR1 is SGHRS and CDR2 YFSETQ. The CDR3 loop spans 16 amino acids. Trimming removed 3 bases at V and 1 base at J, with 13 bases between.

The chain is built from TRBV9 and TRBJ1-3; no clear D gene. Germline CDR1 is SGDLS and CDR2 is YYNGEE. V lost 3 bases and J 9 bases, leaving 13 bases between the germline ends. The CDR3 has 13 residues. The CDR3 DNA sequence: TGTGCCAGCAGCGGGCCCCTCGTGAGCACCATATATTTT. Translation: CASSGPLVSTIYF.

The rearrangement joins TRBV7-2 to TRBJ2-1; D is possibly TRBD1 (6 bases). The length of the CDR3 is 12 residues. Trimming cost V 5 bases and J 8 bases, with 10 bases left between them. Germline V gene sequence: CDR1 SGHTA, CDR2 FQGNSA. The CDR3 loop reads CASSPQGHEQFF. The CDR3 nucleotides read TGTGCCAGCAGCCCACAGGGCCATGAGCAGTTCTTC. Drawing the rest from reference TRBV7-2 and TRBJ2-1, the complete variable domain is GAGVSQSPSNKVTEKGKDVELRCDPISGHTALYWYRQSLGQGLEFLIYFQGNSAPDKSGLPSDRFSAERTGGSVSTLTIQRTQQEDSAVYLCASSPQGHEQFFGPGTRLTVL.

The chain recombines TRBV7-2 with TRBJ2-5; 10 bases are a match to TRBD2. The CDR3 covers 15 residues. Germline assignment: CDR1 SGHTA and CDR2 FQGNSA. The V segment lost 5 bases and the J segment 4 bases; nucleotides outside the gene matches: 7. CDR3: CASSHPAGGRETQYF. In nucleotides, the CDR3 is TGTGCCAGCAGCCACCCAGCGGGGGGGAGAGAGACCCAGTACTTC.

A note on this clone: The junction departs from the called germline gene at one end, perhaps through a read error. The chain recombines TRBV28 with TRBJ1-3; the D is unclear. The CDR3 loop spans 11 amino acids. CDR1 and CDR2 from the germline V gene are MDHEN and SYDVKM. CDR3: CTSGSGNTIYF. DNA of the CDR3: TGTACCAGCGGGTCTGGAAACACCATATATTTT.

The chain carries TRBV7-2 and TRBJ1-6, with 7 bases that match TRBD1. The V and J ends lost 2 bases and 10 bases, in that order; junction bases with no gene match: 2. The CDR3 runs to 13 residues. CDR1 and CDR2 from the germline V gene are SGHTA and FQGNSA. CDR3 nucleotide sequence: TGTGCCAGCAGCTTACAGGGGGAGTCACCCCTCCACTTT. Translating it yields CASSLQGESPLHF.

The chain has TRBV14 and TRBJ2-7; no clear D. With 2 bases removed from V and 6 bases from J, the gap between germline ends came to 8 bases. The CDR3 extends over 12 amino acids. In germline, CDR1 is SGHDN, CDR2 FVKESK. The DNA of the CDR3 is TGTGCCAGCAGCCAAAGCCCCGTCGAGCAGTACTTC. The encoded protein is CASSQSPVEQYF.

V and J are TRBV28 and TRBJ2-6; D is possibly TRBD1 (5 bases). CDR3 length equals 17 residues. The germline V and J ends were trimmed by 5 bases and 0 bases, with 14 bases remaining between them. CDR1 MDHEN and CDR2 SYDVKM come from the germline V gene. CDR3 nucleotides: TGTGCCAGCAGTCAGGGCCCATACCACTCTGGGGCCAACGTCCTGACTTTC. It translates to CASSQGPYHSGANVLTF. The full variable domain, in which reference TRBV28 and TRBJ2-6 provide the parts outside the CDR3, is DVKVTQSSRYLVKRTGEKVFLECVQDMDHENMFWYRQDPGLGLRLIYFSYDVKMKEKGDIPEGYSVSREKKERFSLILESASTNQTSMYLCASSQGPYHSGANVLTFGAGSRLTVL.

The chain uses TRBV29-1 and TRBJ2-3; 8 bases are a match to TRBD1. The CDR3 consists of 15 residues. CDR1 and CDR2 from the germline V gene are SQVTM and ANQGSEA. Trimming at V came to 6 bases and at J to 3 bases, leaving 11 bases not matched to a gene. The CDR3 protein is CSVDTRTGRTDTQYF. In DNA form, the CDR3 reads TGCAGCGTCGATACCCGGACAGGGAGGACAGATACGCAGTATTTT.